The source of this T cell receptor (beta chain) is a study of regulatory T cells in long-lasting Graves disease. This clonotype was recorded many times. CDR3 length: 16 amino acids. The junction had 10 bases not matched to a gene; V was cut back by 2 bases and J by 4 bases. The TCR beta library used iRepertoire HTBI primers with Arm-PCR amplification of CDR3. Authors' analysis steps: The study identified 50 to 70 TRBV and some 13 TRBJ segments across samples. MiXCR, applied by TCRdb to the multiplex PCR reads, yields one record per CDR3 protein. None of the V and J calls come from the authors' own analysis; TCRdb made them. The sample carries over 300,000 distinct CDR3 sequences, roughly a sixth recorded once. This sample's time point: newly diagnosed GD, antithyroid drugs for less than 3 months. From PBMCs, RNA was extracted and then used to make the TCR library.

J is TRBJ1-2 and V is TRBV12-3 or TRBV12-4, with TRBD1 matching 7 bases. The source of this sequence is a female donor with Graves disease. The material sequenced was peripheral blood mononuclear cells (PBMCs), taken at new diagnosis, from a patient treated with antithyroid drugs. CDR3 DNA sequence: TGTGCCAGCAGTTTAAGAGGCAGGGGGGGGACCTATGGCTACACCTTC. It codes for CASSLRGRGGTYGYTF.